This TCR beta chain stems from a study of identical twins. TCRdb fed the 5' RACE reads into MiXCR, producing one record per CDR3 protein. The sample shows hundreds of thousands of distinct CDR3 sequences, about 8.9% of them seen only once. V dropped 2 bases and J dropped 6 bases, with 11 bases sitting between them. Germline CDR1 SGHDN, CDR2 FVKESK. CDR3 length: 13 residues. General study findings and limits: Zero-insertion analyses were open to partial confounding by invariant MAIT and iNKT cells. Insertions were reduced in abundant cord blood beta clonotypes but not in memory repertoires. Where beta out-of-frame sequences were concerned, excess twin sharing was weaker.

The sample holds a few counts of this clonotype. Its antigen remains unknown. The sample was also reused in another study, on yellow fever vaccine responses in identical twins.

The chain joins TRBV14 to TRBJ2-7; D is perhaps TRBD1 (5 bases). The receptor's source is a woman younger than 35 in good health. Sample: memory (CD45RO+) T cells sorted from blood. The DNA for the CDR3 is TGTGCCAGCAGCCAACAACAGGCTTCCGAGCAGTACTTC. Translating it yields CASSQQQASEQYF.